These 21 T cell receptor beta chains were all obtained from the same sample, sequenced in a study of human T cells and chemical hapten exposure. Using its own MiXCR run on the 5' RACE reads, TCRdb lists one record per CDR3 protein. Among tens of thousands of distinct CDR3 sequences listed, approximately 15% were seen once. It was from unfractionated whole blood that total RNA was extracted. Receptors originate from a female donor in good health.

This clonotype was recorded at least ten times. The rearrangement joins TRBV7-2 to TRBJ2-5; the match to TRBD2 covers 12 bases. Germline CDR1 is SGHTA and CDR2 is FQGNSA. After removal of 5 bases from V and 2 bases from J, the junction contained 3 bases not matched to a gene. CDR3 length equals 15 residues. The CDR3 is CASSPGLAGQETQYF. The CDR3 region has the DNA TGTGCCAGCAGCCCCGGACTAGCGGGGCAAGAGACCCAGTACTTC.

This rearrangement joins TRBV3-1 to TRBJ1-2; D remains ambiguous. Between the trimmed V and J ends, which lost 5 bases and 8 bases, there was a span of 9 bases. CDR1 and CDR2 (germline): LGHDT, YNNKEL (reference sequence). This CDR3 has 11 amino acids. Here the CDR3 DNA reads TGTGCCAGCAGCGCACCCAGGGGCTACACCTTC. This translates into CASSAPRGYTF.

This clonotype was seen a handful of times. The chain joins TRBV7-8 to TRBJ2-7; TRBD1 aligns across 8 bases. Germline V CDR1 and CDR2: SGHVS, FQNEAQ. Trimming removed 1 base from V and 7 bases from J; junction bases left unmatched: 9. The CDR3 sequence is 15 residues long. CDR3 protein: CASSLGYRGASEQYF. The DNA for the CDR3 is TGTGCCAGCAGCTTAGGCTACAGGGGGGCTAGTGAGCAGTACTTC.

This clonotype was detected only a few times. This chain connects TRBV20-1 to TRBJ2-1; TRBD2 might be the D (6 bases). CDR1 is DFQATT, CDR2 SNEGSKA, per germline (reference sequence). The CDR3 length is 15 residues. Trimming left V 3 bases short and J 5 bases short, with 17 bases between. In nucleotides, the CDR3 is TGCAGTGCTAGTTTGGAGACTAGGGTAAACAATGAGCAGTTCTTC. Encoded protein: CSASLETRVNNEQFF.

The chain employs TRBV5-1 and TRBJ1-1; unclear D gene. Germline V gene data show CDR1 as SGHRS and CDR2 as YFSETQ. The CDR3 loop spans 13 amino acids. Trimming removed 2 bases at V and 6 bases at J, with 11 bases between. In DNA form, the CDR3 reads TGCGCCAGCAGCTTCGAAGCACCATCTGAAGCTTTCTTT. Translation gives CASSFEAPSEAFF.

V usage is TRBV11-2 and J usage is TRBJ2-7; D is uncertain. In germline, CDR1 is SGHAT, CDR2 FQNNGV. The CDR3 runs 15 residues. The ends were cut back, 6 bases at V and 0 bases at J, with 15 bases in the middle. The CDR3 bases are TGTGCCAGCAGTCACTTCAGTGACCTCTCCTACGAGCAGTACTTC. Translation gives CASSHFSDLSYEQYF.

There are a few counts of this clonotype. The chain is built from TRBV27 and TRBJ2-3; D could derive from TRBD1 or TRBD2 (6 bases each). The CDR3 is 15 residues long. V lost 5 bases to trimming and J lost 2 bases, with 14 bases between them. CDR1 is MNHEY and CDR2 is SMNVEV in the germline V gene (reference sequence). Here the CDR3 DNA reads TGTGCCAGCAGTAAGGAGGGGGTTCCCACAGATACGCAGTATTTT. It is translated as CASSKEGVPTDTQYF.

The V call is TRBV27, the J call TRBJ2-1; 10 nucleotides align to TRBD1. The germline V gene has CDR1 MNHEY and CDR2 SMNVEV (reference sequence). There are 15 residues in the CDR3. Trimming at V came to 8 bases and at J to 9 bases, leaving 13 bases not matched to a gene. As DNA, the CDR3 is TGTGCCAGCGCAAGGGGGGACAGGGGCTCGAGTGAGCAGTTCTTC. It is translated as CASARGDRGSSEQFF.

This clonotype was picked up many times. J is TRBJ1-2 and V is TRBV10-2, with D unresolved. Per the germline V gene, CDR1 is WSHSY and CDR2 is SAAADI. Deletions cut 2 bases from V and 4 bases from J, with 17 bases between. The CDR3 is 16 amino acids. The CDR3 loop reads CASSEATGNFPYGYTF. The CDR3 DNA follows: TGCGCCAGCAGTGAGGCGACGGGGAACTTTCCCTATGGCTACACCTTC.

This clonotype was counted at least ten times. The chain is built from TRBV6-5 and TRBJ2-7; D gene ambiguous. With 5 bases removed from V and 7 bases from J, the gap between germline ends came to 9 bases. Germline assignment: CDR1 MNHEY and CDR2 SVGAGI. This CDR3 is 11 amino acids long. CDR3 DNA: TGTGCCAGCAGTGCCCCTGGGGAGCAGTACTTC. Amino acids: CASSAPGEQYF.

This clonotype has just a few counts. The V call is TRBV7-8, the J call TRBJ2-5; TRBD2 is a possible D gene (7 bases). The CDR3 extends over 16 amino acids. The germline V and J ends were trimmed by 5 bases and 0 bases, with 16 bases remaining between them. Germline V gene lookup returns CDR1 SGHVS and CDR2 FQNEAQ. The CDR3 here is CASSLRGAAYQETQYF. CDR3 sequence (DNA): TGTGCCAGCAGCCTCCGGGGGGCAGCGTACCAAGAGACCCAGTACTTC.

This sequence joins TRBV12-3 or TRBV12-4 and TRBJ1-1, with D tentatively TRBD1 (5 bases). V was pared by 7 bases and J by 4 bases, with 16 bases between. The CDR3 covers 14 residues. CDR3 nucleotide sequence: TGTGCCAGCATCCCGGGGGGTTTCGGCACTGAAGCTTTCTTT. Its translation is CASIPGGFGTEAFF.

CDR3 sequence: CASSYSRSQPQHF. In DNA form, the CDR3 reads TGTGCCAGCAGTTACTCGCGGAGCCAGCCCCAGCATTTT. The V and J genes are TRBV6-2 or TRBV6-3 and TRBJ1-5; D is unresolved. The CDR3 is made up of 13 amino acids. From germline, CDR1 is MNHEY and CDR2 SVGEGT. Trimming shortened V by 0 bases and J by 7 bases, and 7 bases separated the two germline ends.

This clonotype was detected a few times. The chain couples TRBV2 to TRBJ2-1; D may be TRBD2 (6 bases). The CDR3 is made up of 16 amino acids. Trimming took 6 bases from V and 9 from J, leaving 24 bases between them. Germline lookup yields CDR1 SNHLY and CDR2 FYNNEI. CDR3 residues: CASRGPVLARGGEQFF. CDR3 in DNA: TGTGCCAGCAGGGGGCCAGTGCTAGCGCGTGGGGGTGAGCAGTTCTTC.

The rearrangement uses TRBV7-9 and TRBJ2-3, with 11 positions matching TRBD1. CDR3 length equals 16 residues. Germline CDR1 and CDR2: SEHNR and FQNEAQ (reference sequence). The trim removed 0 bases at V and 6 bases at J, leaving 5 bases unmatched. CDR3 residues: CASSLAGQGALDTQYF. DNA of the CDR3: TGTGCCAGCAGCTTAGCAGGACAGGGGGCTTTGGATACGCAGTATTTT.

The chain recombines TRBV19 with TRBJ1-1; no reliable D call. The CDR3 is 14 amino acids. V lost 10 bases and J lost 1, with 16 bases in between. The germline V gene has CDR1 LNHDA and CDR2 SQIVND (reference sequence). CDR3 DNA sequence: TGTGCCATTTCCTTCACGTGGCAGAACACTGAAGCTTTCTTT. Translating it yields CAISFTWQNTEAFF.

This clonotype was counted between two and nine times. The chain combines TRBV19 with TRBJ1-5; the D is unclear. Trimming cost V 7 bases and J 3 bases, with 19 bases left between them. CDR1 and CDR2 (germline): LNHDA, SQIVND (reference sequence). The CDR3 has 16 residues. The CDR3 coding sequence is TGTGCCAGTACCCCCCTTCCCCCCCTTTTCAATCAGCCCCAGCATTTT. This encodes CASTPLPPLFNQPQHF.

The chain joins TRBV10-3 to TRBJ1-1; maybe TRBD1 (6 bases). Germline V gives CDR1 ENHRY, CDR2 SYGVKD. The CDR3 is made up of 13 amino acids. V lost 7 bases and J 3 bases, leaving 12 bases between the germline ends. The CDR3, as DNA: TGTGCCATCAATACAAGACAGGACACTGAAGCTTTCTTT. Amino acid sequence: CAINTRQDTEAFF.

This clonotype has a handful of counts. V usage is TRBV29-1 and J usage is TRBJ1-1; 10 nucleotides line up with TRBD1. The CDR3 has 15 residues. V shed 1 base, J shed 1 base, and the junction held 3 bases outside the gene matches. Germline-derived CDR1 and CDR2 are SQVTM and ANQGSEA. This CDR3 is CSVEVTGGRNTEAFF. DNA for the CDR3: TGCAGCGTTGAAGTGACAGGGGGCCGGAACACTGAAGCTTTCTTT.

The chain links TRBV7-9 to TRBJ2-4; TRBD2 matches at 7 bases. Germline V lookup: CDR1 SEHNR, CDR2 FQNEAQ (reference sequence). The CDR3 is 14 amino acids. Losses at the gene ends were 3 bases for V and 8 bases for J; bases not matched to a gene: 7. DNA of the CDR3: TGTGCCAGCAGCTTTTCGCGGGGGTTTGACATTCAGTACTTC. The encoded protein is CASSFSRGFDIQYF.

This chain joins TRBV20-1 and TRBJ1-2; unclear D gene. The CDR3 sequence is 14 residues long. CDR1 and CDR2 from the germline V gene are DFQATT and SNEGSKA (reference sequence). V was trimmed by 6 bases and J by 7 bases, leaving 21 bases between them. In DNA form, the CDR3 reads TGCAGTGCCACCGTCCCAGTTGGGGTAGGTGGCTACACCTTC. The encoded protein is CSATVPVGVGGYTF.